This T cell receptor beta chain is from a study of blood T cells in healthy people across ages. Study outcomes and limitations: Long-lived donors exceeded aged donors in naive CD4+ cells and diversity. With unsorted PBMCs, a conclusive comparison of naive versus antigen-experienced cells was not possible.

Germline V CDR1 and CDR2: SEHNR, FQNEAQ (reference sequence). The CDR3 sequence is 11 residues long. Trimming stripped 6 bases from V and 12 bases from J, with 11 bases between. Drawing of peripheral blood yielded about 10 milliliters from each donor. Primers used in a second PCR of roughly 6 to 11 cycles were a sample-barcoded 5' primer and a J-beta primer mix. TCRdb ran MiXCR on the 5' RACE reads and lists one entry per CDR3 protein. This table has 550,000 to 700,000 distinct CDR3 sequences, 27% appearing once. To note about this clonotype: Antigen specificity is unknown.

This chain joins TRBV7-9 and TRBJ1-4, with unresolved D. Input material: blood. This receptor was obtained from a woman aged 65 to 85 in good health. The CDR3 bases are TGTGCCAGCAGTATTGGGTGGGAACTGTTTTTT. Amino acids: CASSIGWELFF.